This T cell receptor beta chain was captured in a study of T cell changes during pregnancy in multiple sclerosis. The table came from immunoSEQ multiplex PCR; TCRdb's copy has only in-frame clones and leaves some out. This sample carries about 40,000 clones, just over 85% of them seen once, and the ten largest clones take about 1.1%. This clone showed up just a few times. This CDR3 has 13 amino acids. Looked up from germline, CDR1 is SGHAT and CDR2 is FQNNGV. V gave up 6 bases and J gave up 0 bases; unmatched junction bases: 1. The rearrangement joins TRBV11-2 to TRBJ1-1; 7 bases fit TRBD1. The material sequenced was CD4+ T cells from peripheral blood mononuclear cells, taken before pregnancy. The receptor was derived from a female donor with multiple sclerosis, enrolled in a pregnancy study. CDR3 bases: TGTGCCAGCAGTACAGGGGTGAACACTGAAGCTTTCTTT. This codes for CASSTGVNTEAFF.